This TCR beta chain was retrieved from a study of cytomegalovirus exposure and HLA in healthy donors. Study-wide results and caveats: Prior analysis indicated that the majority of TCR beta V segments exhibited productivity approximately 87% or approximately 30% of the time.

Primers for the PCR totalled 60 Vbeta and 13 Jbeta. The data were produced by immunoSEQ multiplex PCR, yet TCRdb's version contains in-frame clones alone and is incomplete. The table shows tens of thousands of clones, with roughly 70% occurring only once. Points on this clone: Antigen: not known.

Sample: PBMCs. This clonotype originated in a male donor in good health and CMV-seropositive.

The CDR3 loop reads CASTLGTASNTGELFF. DNA of the CDR3: TGCGCCAGCACCTTAGGGACTGCCTCGAACACCGGGGAGCTGTTTTTT. The V call is TRBV10-2, the J call TRBJ2-2; possible D gene TRBD2, 6 bases. The germline gives CDR1 WSHSY, CDR2 SAAADI. V lost 7 bases and J 0 bases, leaving 15 bases between the germline ends. CDR3 length equals 16 residues.